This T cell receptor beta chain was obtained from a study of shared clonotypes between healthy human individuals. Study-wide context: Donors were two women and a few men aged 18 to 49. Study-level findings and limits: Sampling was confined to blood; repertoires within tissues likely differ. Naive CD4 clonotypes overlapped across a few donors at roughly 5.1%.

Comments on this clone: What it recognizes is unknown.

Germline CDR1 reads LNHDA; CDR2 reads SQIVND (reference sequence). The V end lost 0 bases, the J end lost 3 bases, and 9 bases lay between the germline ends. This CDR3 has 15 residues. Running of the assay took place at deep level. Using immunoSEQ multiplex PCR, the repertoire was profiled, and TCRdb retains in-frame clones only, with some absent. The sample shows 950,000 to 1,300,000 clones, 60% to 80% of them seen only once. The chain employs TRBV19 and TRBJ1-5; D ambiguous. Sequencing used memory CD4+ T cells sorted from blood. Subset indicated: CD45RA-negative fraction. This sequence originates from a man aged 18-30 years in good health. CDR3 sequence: CASSIEGQYNQPQHF. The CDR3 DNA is TGTGCCAGTAGTATAGAGGGCCAGTACAATCAGCCCCAGCATTTT.